A selection of T cell receptor beta chains follows, all from one sample in a study of T cell clones after liver transplantation. The data were produced by immunoSEQ multiplex PCR, yet TCRdb's version contains in-frame clones alone and is incomplete. Of 93,000 or so clones in the sample, around 84% were seen once. Here the sequenced sample was CD4+ T cells from blood, taken roughly 50 months after liver transplant. These receptor sequences come from a human patient who received a liver transplant. The graft donor may be the source of some T cells. Each CDR3 is given without its conserved first and last residue.

V gene: TRBV27; J gene: TRBJ2-1; CDR3 length: 12; CDR3 protein: ASSRGTGGNEQF
V gene: TRBV18; J gene: TRBJ1-4; CDR3 length: 16; CDR3 protein: ASSPPGPLGRANEKLF
V gene: TRBV9; J gene: TRBJ2-5; CDR3 length: 12; CDR3 protein: ASSTRLARETQY
V gene: TRBV28; J gene: TRBJ1-2; CDR3 length: 12; CDR3 protein: ASSWGQGTYGYT
V gene: TRBV28; J gene: TRBJ1-1; CDR3 length: 13; CDR3 protein: ASSPITGVRTEAF
V gene: TRBV6-6; J gene: TRBJ2-7; CDR3 length: 11; CDR3 protein: ASSSTGRYEQY
V gene: TRBV2; J gene: TRBJ2-1; CDR3 length: 13; CDR3 protein: ASSSGTSGRNEQF
V gene: TRBV7-9; J gene: TRBJ1-3; CDR3 length: 11; CDR3 protein: ASSRPSRNTIY
V gene: TRBV28; J gene: TRBJ1-5; CDR3 length: 13; CDR3 protein: ASSLGGGGNQPQH
V gene: TRBV5-1; J gene: TRBJ2-6; CDR3 length: 13; CDR3 protein: ASSLQGSGANVLT
V gene: TRBV9; J gene: TRBJ2-1; CDR3 length: 11; CDR3 protein: ASSVANYNEQF